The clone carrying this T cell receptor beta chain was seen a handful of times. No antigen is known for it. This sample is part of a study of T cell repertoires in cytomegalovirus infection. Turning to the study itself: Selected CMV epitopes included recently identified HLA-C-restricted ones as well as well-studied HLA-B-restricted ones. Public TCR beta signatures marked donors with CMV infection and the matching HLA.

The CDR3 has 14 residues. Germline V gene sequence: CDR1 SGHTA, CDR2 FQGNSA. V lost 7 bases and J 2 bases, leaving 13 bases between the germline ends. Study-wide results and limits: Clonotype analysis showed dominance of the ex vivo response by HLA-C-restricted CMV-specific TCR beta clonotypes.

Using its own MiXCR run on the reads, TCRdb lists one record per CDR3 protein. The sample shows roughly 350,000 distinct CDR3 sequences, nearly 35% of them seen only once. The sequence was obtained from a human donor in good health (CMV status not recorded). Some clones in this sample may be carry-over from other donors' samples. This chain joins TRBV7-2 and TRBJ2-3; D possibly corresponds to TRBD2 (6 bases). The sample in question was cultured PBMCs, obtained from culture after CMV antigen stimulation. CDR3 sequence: CASTRDSFTDTQYF. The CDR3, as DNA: TGTGCCAGCACCCGGGACTCGTTCACAGATACGCAGTATTTT.